This is a list of T cell receptor beta chains from one sample in a study of cytomegalovirus exposure and HLA in healthy donors. The table came from immunoSEQ multiplex PCR; TCRdb's copy has only in-frame clones and leaves some out. This sample yields some 110,000 clones, of which approximately 88% are seen a single time; approximately 1.8% belongs to the top ten. Sequenced input: PBMCs. The source is a man younger than 35 in good health and CMV-seronegative. CDR3s include the opening cysteine and the closing phenylalanine or tryptophan. D genes are given only for firm matches. The size entry is marked missing in some rows and otherwise reads once, few, many or a size class.

cdr3_aa: CASSVDRLGTEAFF; cdr3_nt: TGTGCCAGCAGCGTGGACAGACTGGGGACTGAAGCTTTCTTT; j_call: TRBJ1-1; d_call: NA; v_call: TRBV9; clone_size: once
cdr3_aa: CASSPSRQSYEQYF; cdr3_nt: TGTGCCAGCTCACCTTCCCGACAGTCCTACGAGCAGTACTTC; j_call: TRBJ2-7; d_call: NA; v_call: TRBV18; clone_size: NA
cdr3_aa: CASSPSGRRKQYF; cdr3_nt: TGTGCCAGCAGTCCGTCCGGGAGGAGAAAACAGTACTTC; j_call: TRBJ2-7; d_call: TRBD2; v_call: TRBV27; clone_size: NA
cdr3_aa: CASSDRPGQPGGKLFF; cdr3_nt: TGTGCCAGCAGCGACCGGCCGGGACAGCCCGGGGGAAAACTGTTTTTT; j_call: TRBJ1-4; d_call: TRBD1; v_call: TRBV7-2; clone_size: NA
cdr3_aa: CASSLRLAGSTDTQYF; cdr3_nt: TGCGCCAGCAGCTTGAGACTAGCGGGTAGCACAGATACGCAGTATTTT; j_call: TRBJ2-3; d_call: TRBD2; v_call: TRBV5-1; clone_size: NA
cdr3_aa: CASSYDKETQYF; cdr3_nt: TGTGCCAGCAGTTACGACAAAGAGACCCAGTACTTC; j_call: TRBJ2-5; d_call: NA; v_call: TRBV6-6; clone_size: once
cdr3_aa: CASSPLAGWVAYEQYF; cdr3_nt: TGTGCCAGCAGCCCACTAGCGGGATGGGTCGCCTACGAGCAGTACTTC; j_call: TRBJ2-7; d_call: TRBD2; v_call: TRBV7-2; clone_size: NA
cdr3_aa: CASSSRGRSYEQYF; cdr3_nt: TGTGCCAGCAGTTCCCGCGGGCGCTCCTACGAGCAGTACTTC; j_call: TRBJ2-7; d_call: NA; v_call: TRBV28; clone_size: once
cdr3_aa: CASSETRDYTGELFF; cdr3_nt: TGTGCCAGCAGTGAAACCCGGGACTACACCGGGGAGCTGTTTTTT; j_call: TRBJ2-2; d_call: NA; v_call: TRBV2; clone_size: NA
cdr3_aa: CASTGKRDISPLHF; cdr3_nt: TGTGCCAGCACCGGGAAGAGGGATATTTCACCCCTCCACTTT; j_call: TRBJ1-6; d_call: NA; v_call: TRBV28; clone_size: few
cdr3_aa: CASTGTADQPQHF; cdr3_nt: TGTGCCAGTACTGGTACAGCCGATCAGCCCCAGCATTTT; j_call: TRBJ1-5; d_call: NA; v_call: TRBV19; clone_size: NA
cdr3_aa: CASSKTGVVGTQYF; cdr3_nt: TGTGCCAGCAGCAAGACAGGGGTGGTCGGGACCCAGTACTTC; j_call: TRBJ2-5; d_call: TRBD1; v_call: TRBV5-4; clone_size: NA
cdr3_aa: CASSPSTGGKLTEAFF; cdr3_nt: TGTGCCAGCAGCCCTTCGACAGGGGGCAAGTTGACTGAAGCTTTCTTT; j_call: TRBJ1-1; d_call: TRBD1; v_call: TRBV4-2; clone_size: NA
cdr3_aa: CASSLGRSNEKLFF; cdr3_nt: TGTGCCAGCAGCTTAGGGAGGTCTAATGAAAAACTGTTTTTT; j_call: TRBJ1-4; d_call: NA; v_call: TRBV7-2; clone_size: NA
cdr3_aa: CASSPAGQFVGYTF; cdr3_nt: TGTGCCAGCAGTCCCGCCGGACAGTTTGTTGGCTACACCTTC; j_call: TRBJ1-2; d_call: NA; v_call: TRBV28; clone_size: NA